A single sample is the source of the 17 T cell receptor beta chains below, sequenced in a study of cytomegalovirus exposure and HLA in healthy donors. PCR was performed using 60 Vbeta and 13 Jbeta primers. Produced via immunoSEQ multiplex PCR; TCRdb's table is partial and in-frame only. The table has about 150,000 clones, around 74% seen once; the top ten hold 2.8%. What was sequenced was PBMCs. The origin of the receptors is a man younger than 30 in good health and CMV-seronegative.

The chain joins TRBV7-2 to TRBJ2-1, with D perhaps matching TRBD1 (5 bases). The CDR3 runs to 15 residues. From germline, CDR1 is SGHTA and CDR2 FQGNSA. V lost 5 bases to trimming and J lost 0 bases, with 11 bases between them. CDR3 in amino acids: CASSKQASSYNEQFF. DNA of the CDR3: TGTGCCAGCAGCAAACAGGCAAGCTCCTACAATGAGCAGTTCTTC.

The V and J genes are TRBV5-5 and TRBJ2-7; TRBD1 aligns across 9 bases. Germline assignment: CDR1 SGHKS and CDR2 YYEKEE (reference sequence). CDR3 length: 17 amino acids. The V and J ends lost 5 bases and 0 bases, in that order; junction bases with no gene match: 12. The CDR3 bases are TGTGCCAGCAGTTTGACTCCCGGGACAGGGAGCTCCTACGAGCAGTACGTC. Translation gives CASSLTPGTGSSYEQYV.

This clone was counted once. The chain carries TRBV14 and TRBJ1-3; D is possibly TRBD1 (6 bases). Germline CDR1 reads SGHDN; CDR2 reads FVKESK. This CDR3 has 15 residues. V lost 2 bases and J 2 bases, leaving 10 bases between the germline ends. CDR3 sequence (DNA): TGTGCCAGCAGCCAAACCCAGGGGCCTGGAAACACCATATATTTT. Its protein is CASSQTQGPGNTIYF.

This clone was observed a handful of times. The chain is built from TRBV15 and TRBJ1-2; D remains unclear. V lost 0 bases and J 6 bases, leaving 8 bases between the germline ends. The CDR3 is 13 residues long. Germline V gene sequence: CDR1 LNHNV, CDR2 YYDKDF (reference sequence). The CDR3 loop reads CATSRDRADGYTF. The CDR3 DNA follows: TGTGCCACCAGCAGAGATCGCGCGGATGGCTACACCTTC. Combining the CDR3 with reference TRBV15 and TRBJ1-2 gives the whole variable domain DAMVIQNPRYQVTQFGKPVTLSCSQTLNHNVMYWYQQKSSQAPKLLFHYYDKDFNNEADTPDNFQSRRPNTSFCFLDIRSPGLGDTAMYLCATSRDRADGYTFGSGTRLTVV.

This clone showed up just a few times. The chain has TRBV27 and TRBJ1-1; 7 positions agree with TRBD1. The CDR3 consists of 15 residues. V lost 3 bases, J lost 4 bases, and 8 bases stayed unmatched. Germline V gives CDR1 MNHEY, CDR2 SMNVEV (reference sequence). In DNA form, the CDR3 reads TGTGCCAGCAGTTTGTCTAGGGGGCTGGGCACTGAAGCTTTCTTT. Translation: CASSLSRGLGTEAFF.

This clone was found a few times. The V gene is TRBV5-1, the J gene TRBJ2-7; possible D gene TRBD2, 7 bases. Germline CDR1 is SGHRS and CDR2 is YFSETQ. Between the trimmed V and J ends, which lost 2 bases and 6 bases, there was a span of 9 bases. The CDR3 totals 12 residues. The CDR3 loop is CASSLGGVEQYF. The DNA for the CDR3 is TGCGCCAGCAGCTTAGGGGGGGTCGAGCAGTACTTC.

CDR3 bases: TGTGCCAGCAGTTACCAGGGGGAAGACTATGGCTACACCTTC. Protein product: CASSYQGEDYGYTF. The chain recombines TRBV6-5 with TRBJ1-2; TRBD1 matches 7 bases. Germline lookup yields CDR1 MNHEY and CDR2 SVGAGI. The CDR3 extends over 14 amino acids. With V trimmed by 2 bases and J by 3 bases, 3 bases remained unmatched.

J is TRBJ1-6 and V is TRBV18; D ambiguous. The CDR3 sequence is 15 residues long. V was shortened by 3 bases and J by 8 bases, with 14 bases between the two germline ends. Germline CDR1 and CDR2: KGHSH and LQKENI. The chain's CDR3 is CASSPNANPYSPLHF. CDR3 bases: TGTGCCAGCTCACCGAACGCGAATCCGTATTCACCCCTCCACTTT.

This sequence joins TRBV6-5 and TRBJ1-2; 10 nucleotides align to TRBD1. This CDR3 contains 16 residues. The germline V gene has CDR1 MNHEY and CDR2 SVGAGI. V lost 2 bases, J lost 4 bases, and 7 bases stayed unmatched. The CDR3 protein is CASSYVRTGGTYGYTF. The CDR3 region has the DNA TGTGCCAGCAGTTACGTCAGGACAGGGGGGACCTATGGCTACACCTTC.

The rearrangement joins TRBV27 to TRBJ1-5; a weak D match, TRBD1 (6 bases). The CDR3 runs to 14 residues. Germline V gene lookup returns CDR1 MNHEY and CDR2 SMNVEV (reference sequence). Trimming left V 5 bases short and J 6 bases short, with 14 bases between. CDR3 nucleotides: TGTGCCAGCAGTATAGGACAGTCCGGTCAGCCCCAGCATTTT. Translating gives CASSIGQSGQPQHF.

The chain is built from TRBV5-5 and TRBJ1-1; tentative D call: TRBD1 (6 bases). Germline values: CDR1 SGHKS, CDR2 YYEKEE (reference sequence). The CDR3 length is 14 residues. V was pared by 2 bases and J by 5 bases, with 13 bases between. This CDR3 reads CASSLGQPGTEAFF. DNA of the CDR3: TGTGCCAGCAGCTTAGGACAGCCCGGGACTGAAGCTTTCTTT.

Comments on this clone: Other DNA sequences in this sample translate to the same CDR3. V and J are TRBV4-1 and TRBJ1-2; maybe TRBD1 (5 bases). The germline V and J ends were trimmed by 4 bases and 0 bases, with 12 bases remaining between them. This CDR3 is built from 15 residues. Germline lookup yields CDR1 MGHRA and CDR2 YSYEKL. The CDR3 is CASSPRDGANYGYTF. Here the CDR3 DNA reads TGCGCCAGCAGCCCGCGGGACGGTGCTAACTATGGCTACACCTTC.

The V call is TRBV5-1, the J call TRBJ1-1; 7 nucleotides match TRBD1. Germline CDR1 and CDR2: SGHRS and YFSETQ. Trimming took 4 bases from V and 7 from J; bases not matched to a gene: 7. CDR3 length: 13 residues. CDR3 nucleotide sequence: TGCGCCAGCAGCCTTACCGGGACAGTTGAAGCTTTCTTT. This encodes CASSLTGTVEAFF.

This chain connects TRBV4-1 to TRBJ1-2, with a tentative D call TRBD1 (5 bases). Trimming shortened V by 0 bases and J by 3 bases, and 8 bases separated the two germline ends. The CDR3 runs to 14 residues. Germline V CDR1 and CDR2: MGHRA, YSYEKL. The CDR3 sequence: CASSQDPGDYGYTF. The DNA for the CDR3 is TGCGCCAGCAGCCAAGATCCGGGGGACTATGGCTACACCTTC.

The chain carries TRBV28 and TRBJ1-2, with TRBD1 matching 9 bases. This CDR3 comprises 14 residues. Germline CDR1 and CDR2: MDHEN and SYDVKM. V shed 3 bases and J 6 bases; nucleotides not matched to a gene: 5. The CDR3 coding sequence is TGTGCCAGCAGTTTGGGGACAGGGCGGAATGGCTACACCTTC. Its translation: CASSLGTGRNGYTF.

This clone was seen a single time. CDR3 protein: CASSLPSGRRSGELFF. Here the CDR3 DNA reads TGTGCCAGCAGCCTACCTAGCGGGAGACGGTCCGGGGAGCTGTTTTTT. V is TRBV5-8 and J is TRBJ2-2, with 10 bases that match TRBD2. Germline CDR1 reads SGHTS; CDR2 reads YDEGEE. This CDR3 is built from 16 residues. Trimming removed 4 bases from V and 6 bases from J; junction bases left unmatched: 9.

This chain connects TRBV6-1 to TRBJ1-5; perhaps TRBD1 as D (6 bases). This CDR3 spans 16 amino acids. Germline CDR1 is MNHNS and CDR2 is SASEGT. V was shortened by 3 bases and J by 5 bases, with 17 bases between the two germline ends. In DNA form, the CDR3 reads TGTGCCAGCAGTGAGTCTATTTTAGGGGGGGATCAGCCCCAGCATTTT. It codes for CASSESILGGDQPQHF.